Following are 14 T cell receptor beta chains from one sample sequenced in a study of shared clonotypes between healthy human individuals. Naivety among CD8 cells was defined by CD45RO negativity and positive CCR7 selection, thereby excluding terminally differentiated effector memory CD45RA+ cells. Here immunoSEQ multiplex PCR was the method, and the copy in TCRdb shows in-frame clones only, minus some. The sample includes about 2,100,000 clones, more than 85% of them seen just once. Sequencing was performed on naive CD8+ T cells from PBMCs. These receptors came from a man aged 18 to 29 in good health. Some clones in this sample may be carry-over from other donors' samples.

The rearrangement links TRBV4-3 to TRBJ2-7; the D gene is possibly TRBD1 (5 bases). The CDR3 consists of 15 residues. V lost 1 base and J 3 bases, leaving 13 bases between the germline ends. Germline V gene lookup returns CDR1 LGHNA and CDR2 YSLEER. The CDR3 loop reads CASSQVFEDIYEQYF. CDR3 in DNA: TGCGCCAGCAGCCAAGTGTTTGAGGACATCTACGAGCAGTACTTC.

The rearrangement uses TRBV13 and TRBJ2-7, with 13 bases identical to TRBD2. CDR1 and CDR2 from the germline V gene are PRHDT and FYEKMQ (reference sequence). The CDR3 totals 16 residues. After removal of 5 bases from V and 4 bases from J, the junction contained 8 bases not matched to a gene. The CDR3 protein is CASSLRGLAGLYEQYF. The CDR3 DNA is TGTGCCAGCAGCCTTCGGGGACTAGCGGGGCTTTACGAGCAGTACTTC.

The chain uses TRBV14 and TRBJ2-7; 7 nucleotides agree with TRBD1. CDR1 and CDR2 from the germline V gene are SGHDN and FVKESK. Unmatched junction bases numbered 5, after V lost 4 bases and J lost 5 bases. The CDR3 contains 13 residues. The CDR3 loop reads CASSPYRGHEQYF. CDR3 bases: TGTGCCAGCAGCCCCTACAGGGGCCACGAGCAGTACTTC.

The chain recombines TRBV9 with TRBJ2-6; 7 positions agree with TRBD1. CDR3 length equals 16 residues. Trimming removed 1 base from V and 2 bases from J; junction bases left unmatched: 3. Germline CDR1 SGDLS, CDR2 YYNGEE. CDR3 region: CASSVSTGAGANVLTF. The CDR3 DNA follows: TGTGCCAGCAGCGTATCCACAGGGGCTGGGGCCAACGTCCTGACTTTC. Together with reference TRBV9 and TRBJ2-6, the CDR3 gives the full variable domain: DSGVTQTPKHLITATGQRVTLRCSPRSGDLSVYWYQQSLDQGLQFLIQYYNGEERAKGNILERFSAQQFPDLHSELNLSSLELGDSALYFCASSVSTGAGANVLTFGAGSRLTVL.

The chain uses TRBV7-9 and TRBJ2-3; 9 bases map to TRBD2. Losses at the gene ends were 7 bases for V and 4 bases for J; bases not matched to a gene: 6. Germline V lookup: CDR1 SEHNR, CDR2 FQNEAQ (reference sequence). This CDR3 is built from 14 residues. The CDR3 sequence: CASTISGSPDTQYF. The CDR3 DNA reads TGTGCCAGCACCATTAGCGGGAGCCCAGATACGCAGTATTTT.

This chain uses TRBV27 with TRBJ1-2; D is uncertain. The CDR3 spans 12 residues. Germline V CDR1 and CDR2: MNHEY, SMNVEV (reference sequence). Trimming pared 3 bases from V and 8 bases from J, leaving 10 bases between. The CDR3 protein is CASSFSGVGYTF. Written as DNA, the CDR3 is TGTGCCAGCAGTTTTAGCGGGGTCGGCTACACCTTC.

This chain joins TRBV7-2 and TRBJ1-4, with a weak D call TRBD1 (5 bases). Trimming pared 3 bases from V and 6 bases from J, leaving 5 bases between. Germline assignment: CDR1 SGHTA and CDR2 FQGNSA. This CDR3 spans 12 amino acids. The CDR3 sequence: CASSLGDEKLFF. DNA of the CDR3: TGTGCCAGCAGCTTGGGGGATGAAAAACTGTTTTTT.

The chain employs TRBV6-6 and TRBJ1-2; D is ambiguous. This CDR3 has 15 amino acids. V was shortened by 0 bases and J by 4 bases, with 12 bases between the two germline ends. CDR1 is MNHNY and CDR2 is SVGAGI in the germline V gene (reference sequence). The CDR3 loop is CASSYSPVGPYGYTF. DNA for the CDR3: TGTGCCAGCAGTTACTCCCCAGTCGGACCCTATGGCTACACCTTC.

The chain joins TRBV20-1 to TRBJ2-7; the D is unclear. CDR1 is DFQATT and CDR2 is SNEGSKA in the germline V gene (reference sequence). The CDR3 totals 10 residues. CDR3 nucleotides: TGCATCGCAGGAGTGGGCGAGCAGTACTTC. Encoded protein: CIAGVGEQYF.

J is TRBJ2-7 and V is TRBV11-2; D perhaps matches TRBD1 (6 bases). The CDR3 is 12 amino acids. V was shortened by 5 bases and J by 3 bases, with 8 bases between the two germline ends. Germline V CDR1 and CDR2: SGHAT, FQNNGV. CDR3 amino acids: CASSMDSYEQYF. CDR3 DNA sequence: TGTGCCAGCAGCATGGACAGCTACGAGCAGTACTTC.

The V and J genes are TRBV18 and TRBJ1-2; no firm D call. This CDR3 contains 14 residues. Between the trimmed V and J ends, which lost 2 bases and 2 bases, there was a span of 9 bases. Germline V lookup: CDR1 KGHSH, CDR2 LQKENI. The CDR3 loop reads CASSPEVWNYGYTF. For the CDR3, the DNA is TGTGCCAGCTCACCAGAGGTGTGGAACTATGGCTACACCTTC.

This clone was detected once. The chain combines TRBV2 with TRBJ2-1, with TRBD2 identical over 10 bases. The CDR3 consists of 14 residues. J lost 8 bases, V lost 6 bases, and 7 bases had no gene match. Germline loops: CDR1 SNHLY, CDR2 FYNNEI. CDR3 coding DNA: TGTGCCAGCAGAGGCGGGACTAGCGTGTATGAGCAGTTCTTC. As protein: CASRGGTSVYEQFF. The variable domain in full, completed from reference TRBV2 and TRBJ2-1, reads EPEVTQTPSHQVTQMGQEVILRCVPISNHLYFYWYRQILGQKVEFLVSFYNNEISEKSEIFDDQFSVERPDGSNFTLKIRSTKLEDSAMYFCASRGGTSVYEQFFGPGTRLTVL.

V and J are TRBV28 and TRBJ2-7, with 11 bases fitting TRBD2. The CDR3 totals 15 residues. Germline assignment: CDR1 MDHEN and CDR2 SYDVKM. V shed 7 bases and J 0 bases; nucleotides not matched to a gene: 5. The CDR3 loop reads CASTVAGGSSYEQYF. DNA of the CDR3: TGTGCCAGCACCGTAGCGGGGGGGAGCTCCTACGAGCAGTACTTC. Filled out from reference TRBV28 and TRBJ2-7, the complete variable domain reads DVKVTQSSRYLVKRTGEKVFLECVQDMDHENMFWYRQDPGLGLRLIYFSYDVKMKEKGDIPEGYSVSREKKERFSLILESASTNQTSMYLCASTVAGGSSYEQYFGPGTRLTVT.

This CDR3 is CASSLSTGLYEQYF. CDR3 DNA sequence: TGTGCCAGCAGTTTATCCACTGGGTTATACGAGCAGTACTTC. The chain couples TRBV27 to TRBJ2-7; D is uncertain. The CDR3 is 14 residues long. Germline values: CDR1 MNHEY, CDR2 SMNVEV (reference sequence). Trimming took off 0 bases at V and 4 bases at J, with 10 bases between the two ends.